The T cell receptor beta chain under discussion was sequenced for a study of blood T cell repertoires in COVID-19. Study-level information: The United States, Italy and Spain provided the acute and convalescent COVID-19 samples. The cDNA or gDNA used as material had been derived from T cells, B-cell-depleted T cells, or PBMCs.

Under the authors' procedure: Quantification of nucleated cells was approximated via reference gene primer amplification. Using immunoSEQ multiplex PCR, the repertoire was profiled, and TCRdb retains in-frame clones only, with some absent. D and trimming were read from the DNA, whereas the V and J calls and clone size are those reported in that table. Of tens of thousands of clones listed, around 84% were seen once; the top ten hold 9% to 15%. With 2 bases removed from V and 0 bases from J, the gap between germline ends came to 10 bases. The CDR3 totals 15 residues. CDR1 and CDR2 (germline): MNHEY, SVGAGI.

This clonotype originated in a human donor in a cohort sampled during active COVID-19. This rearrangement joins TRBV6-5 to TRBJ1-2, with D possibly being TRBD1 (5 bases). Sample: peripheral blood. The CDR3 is CASSYAGRTNYGYTF. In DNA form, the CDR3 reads TGTGCCAGCAGTTACGCGGGGCGAACTAACTATGGCTACACCTTC.